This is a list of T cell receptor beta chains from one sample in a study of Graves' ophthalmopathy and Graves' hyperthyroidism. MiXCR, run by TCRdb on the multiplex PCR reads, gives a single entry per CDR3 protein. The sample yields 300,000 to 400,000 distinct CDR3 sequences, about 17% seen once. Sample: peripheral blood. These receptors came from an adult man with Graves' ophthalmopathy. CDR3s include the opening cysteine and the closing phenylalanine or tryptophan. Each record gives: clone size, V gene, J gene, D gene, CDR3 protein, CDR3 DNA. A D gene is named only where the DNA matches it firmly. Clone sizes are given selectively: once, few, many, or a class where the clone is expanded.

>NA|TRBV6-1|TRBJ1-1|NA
CANRRGWGTEAFF
TGTGCCAACCGGAGGGGCTGGGGCACTGAAGCTTTCTTT
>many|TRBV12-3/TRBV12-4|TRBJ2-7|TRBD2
CASSLTSGNTFEQYF
TGTGCCAGCAGTTTAACTAGCGGGAATACCTTCGAGCAGTACTTC
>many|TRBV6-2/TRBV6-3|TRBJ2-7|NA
CASMRLTDLSYEQYF
TGTGCCAGCATGAGACTCACTGACCTCTCCTACGAGCAGTACTTC
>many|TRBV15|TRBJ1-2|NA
CATSPAGTGYTF
TGTGCCACCAGCCCGGCGGGTACTGGCTACACCTTC
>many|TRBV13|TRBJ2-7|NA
CASSLVGGMGSYEQYF
TGTGCCAGCAGCTTAGTTGGCGGGATGGGCTCCTACGAGCAGTACTTC
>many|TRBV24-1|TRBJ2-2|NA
CATSDWTENTGELFF
TGTGCCACCAGTGATTGGACCGAGAACACCGGGGAGCTGTTTTTT
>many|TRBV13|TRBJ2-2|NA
CASSLGGKQNTGELFF
TGTGCCAGCAGCTTAGGCGGCAAACAGAACACCGGGGAGCTGTTTTTT
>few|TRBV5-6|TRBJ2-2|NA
CASSSPFLRRGSGELFF
TGTGCCAGCAGCTCCCCTTTCCTCCGGCGGGGCTCCGGGGAGCTGTTTTTT
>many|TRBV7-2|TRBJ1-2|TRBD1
CASSFRQGPFYGYTF
TGTGCCAGCAGCTTCCGACAGGGACCCTTCTATGGCTACACCTTC
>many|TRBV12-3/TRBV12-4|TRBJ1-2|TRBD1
CASSLADRGLVGYTF
TGTGCCAGCAGTTTAGCGGACAGGGGTCTCGTCGGCTACACCTTC
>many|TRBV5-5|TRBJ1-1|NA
CASSFDWDTATEAFF
TGTGCCAGCAGCTTTGATTGGGACACCGCCACTGAAGCTTTCTTT
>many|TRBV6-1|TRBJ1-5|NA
CASSESKRVPQHF
TGTGCCAGCAGTGAATCGAAAAGGGTACCCCAGCATTTT
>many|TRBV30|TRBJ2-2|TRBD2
CAWSATLAGGSAGELFF
TGTGCCTGGAGTGCCACGCTAGCGGGAGGTTCTGCCGGGGAGCTGTTTTTT
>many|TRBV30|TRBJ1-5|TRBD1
CAWSTRQGYQPQHF
TGTGCCTGGAGTACGCGACAGGGCTATCAGCCCCAGCATTTT
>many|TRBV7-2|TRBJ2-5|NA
CASSSVWGRRETQYF
TGTGCCAGCAGTTCCGTTTGGGGGAGGAGGGAGACCCAGTACTTC
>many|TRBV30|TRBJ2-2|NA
CAWASTGGHTGELFF
TGTGCCTGGGCTTCGACAGGAGGTCACACCGGGGAGCTGTTTTTT
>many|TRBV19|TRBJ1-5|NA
CASSAPGPQHF
TGTGCCAGTTCAGCCCCGGGGCCCCAGCATTTT
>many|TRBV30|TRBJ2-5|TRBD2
CAWRPGGTGETQYF
TGTGCCTGGAGACCGGGGGGGACGGGGGAGACCCAGTACTTC
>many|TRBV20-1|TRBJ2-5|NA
CSARGNRETQYF
TGCAGTGCTAGAGGAAACAGAGAGACCCAGTACTTC
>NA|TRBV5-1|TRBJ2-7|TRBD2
CASSWGTSSYEQYF
TGCGCCAGCAGCTGGGGGACTAGCTCCTACGAGCAGTACTTC
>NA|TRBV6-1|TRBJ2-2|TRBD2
CASSARTSVTTGELFF
TGTGCCAGCAGTGCTAGGACTAGCGTTACCACCGGGGAGCTGTTTTTT
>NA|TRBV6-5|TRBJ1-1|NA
CASSLGGKAFF
TGTGCCAGCAGTTTAGGGGGGAAGGCTTTCTTT
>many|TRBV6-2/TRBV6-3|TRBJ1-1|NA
CASTGRAGNTEAFF
TGTGCCAGCACCGGCCGGGCAGGGAACACTGAAGCTTTCTTT
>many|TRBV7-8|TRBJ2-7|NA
CASSYPDGRYEQYF
TGTGCCAGCAGCTACCCGGACGGCCGATACGAGCAGTACTTC
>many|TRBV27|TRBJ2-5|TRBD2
CASSLLAGVQETQYF
TGTGCCAGCAGTCTACTAGCGGGGGTGCAAGAGACCCAGTACTTC
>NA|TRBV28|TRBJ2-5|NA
CASSLLSGSETQYF
TGTGCCAGCAGTTTATTAAGTGGTTCGGAGACCCAGTACTTC
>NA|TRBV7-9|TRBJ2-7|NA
CASRSRAGEQYF
TGTGCCAGCAGGAGCCGGGCGGGCGAGCAGTACTTC
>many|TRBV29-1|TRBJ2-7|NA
CSVGIIPGYEQYF
TGCAGCGTAGGCATAATACCCGGCTACGAGCAGTACTTC
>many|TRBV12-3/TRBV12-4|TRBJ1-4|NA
CASRHLRGATNEKLLF
TGTGCCAGCAGGCACTTGAGGGGAGCAACTAATGAAAAACTGCTTTTT
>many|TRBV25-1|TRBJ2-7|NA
CASSEYRTPYEQYF
TGTGCCAGCAGTGAATATCGGACGCCCTACGAGCAGTACTTC
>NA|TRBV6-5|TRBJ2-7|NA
CASSYSRLRTEQYF
TGTGCCAGCAGTTACTCGAGGCTCCGGACCGAGCAGTACTTC
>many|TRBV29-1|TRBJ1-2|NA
CSVWDGDPNYGYTF
TGCAGCGTTTGGGACGGCGATCCTAACTATGGCTACACCTTC
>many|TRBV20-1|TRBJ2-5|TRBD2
CSGPGLAGVETQYF
TGCAGTGGCCCGGGACTAGCGGGAGTCGAGACCCAGTACTTC
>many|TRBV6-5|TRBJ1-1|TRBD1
CASSYYEGANTEAFF
TGTGCCAGCAGTTACTATGAGGGGGCGAACACTGAAGCTTTCTTT
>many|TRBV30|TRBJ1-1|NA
CAWIQYTEAFF
TGTGCCTGGATTCAGTACACTGAAGCTTTCTTT
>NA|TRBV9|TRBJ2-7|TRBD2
CASSVGPGLAYEQYF
TGTGCCAGCAGCGTAGGACCGGGACTAGCCTACGAGCAGTACTTC
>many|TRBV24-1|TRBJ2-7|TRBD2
CATSEAGPAYEQYF
TGTGCCACCAGTGAAGCGGGACCGGCCTACGAGCAGTACTTC
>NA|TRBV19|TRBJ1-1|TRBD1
CASRPDRDRYTEAFF
TGTGCCAGTAGGCCCGACAGGGATAGATACACTGAAGCTTTCTTT
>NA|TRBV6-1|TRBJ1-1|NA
CASSPPSGTGRAEAFF
TGTGCCAGCAGTCCGCCGTCGGGTACAGGGCGGGCTGAAGCTTTCTTT
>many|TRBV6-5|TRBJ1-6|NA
CASSYRGDMNNSPLHF
TGTGCCAGCAGCTACCGAGGCGACATGAATAATTCACCCCTCCACTTT
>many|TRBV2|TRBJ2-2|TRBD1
CASSEGTGFTGELFF
TGTGCCAGCAGTGAAGGGACAGGATTCACCGGGGAGCTGTTTTTT
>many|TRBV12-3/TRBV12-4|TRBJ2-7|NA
CASSPEYEQYF
TGTGCCAGCAGTCCGGAGTACGAGCAGTACTTC
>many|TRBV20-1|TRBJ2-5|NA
CSALSRVNGETQYF
TGCAGTGCCCTCTCGCGGGTGAACGGAGAGACCCAGTACTTC
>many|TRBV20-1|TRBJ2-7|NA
CSARDSQTYEQYF
TGCAGTGCTAGGGACTCCCAGACCTACGAGCAGTACTTC
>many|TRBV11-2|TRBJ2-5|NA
CATSLMRETQYF
TGTGCCACCAGCCTCATGCGGGAGACCCAGTACTTC
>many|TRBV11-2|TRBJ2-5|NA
CASSFNGAHHKLSDQYF
TGTGCCAGCAGCTTTAATGGGGCGCACCACAAATTATCAGACCAGTACTTC
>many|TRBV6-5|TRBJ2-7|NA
CASSYGGTIYEQYF
TGTGCCAGCAGTTACGGTGGGACAATCTACGAGCAGTACTTC
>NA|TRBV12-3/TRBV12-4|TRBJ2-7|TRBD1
CAIEDRTQYEQYF
TGTGCCATCGAGGACAGGACACAATACGAGCAGTACTTC
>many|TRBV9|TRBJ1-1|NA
CASTRGRQNTEAFF
TGTGCCAGCACTCGGGGGCGACAGAACACTGAAGCTTTCTTT
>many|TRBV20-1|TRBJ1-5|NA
CSARGDPNQPQHF
TGCAGTGCTAGAGGAGATCCCAATCAGCCCCAGCATTTT
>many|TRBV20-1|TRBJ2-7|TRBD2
CSARDRLAGAYEQYF
TGCAGTGCTAGAGATCGGCTAGCGGGAGCCTACGAGCAGTACTTC
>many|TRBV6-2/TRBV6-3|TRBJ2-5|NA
CASRHDGLLETQYF
TGTGCCAGCAGACACGACGGACTCCTAGAGACCCAGTACTTC
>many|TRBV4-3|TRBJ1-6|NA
CASSRTYGRVEAPLHF
TGCGCCAGCAGCCGCACTTACGGGAGAGTGGAGGCCCCCCTCCACTTT
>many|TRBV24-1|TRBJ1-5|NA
CATSAAGSDQPQHF
TGTGCCACCAGTGCAGCAGGGAGCGACCAGCCCCAGCATTTT
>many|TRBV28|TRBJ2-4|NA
CASSPPDAARSLAKNIQYF
TGTGCCAGCAGTCCACCGGACGCGGCCCGTTCACTAGCCAAAAACATTCAGTACTTC
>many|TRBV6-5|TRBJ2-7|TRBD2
CASSYSGLAGAPYEQYF
TGTGCCAGCAGTTACTCTGGGCTAGCGGGAGCCCCCTACGAGCAGTACTTC
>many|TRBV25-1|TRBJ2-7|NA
CASSEGGRGQGGLEQYF
TGTGCCAGCAGTGAAGGGGGGCGGGGCCAGGGGGGACTCGAGCAGTACTTC
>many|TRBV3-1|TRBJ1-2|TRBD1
CASSPGQGAVGYTF
TGTGCCAGCAGCCCGGGACAGGGGGCGGTTGGCTACACCTTC
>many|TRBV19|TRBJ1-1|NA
CASSVKQRLNTEAFF
TGTGCCAGTAGCGTGAAACAGAGACTGAACACTGAAGCTTTCTTT
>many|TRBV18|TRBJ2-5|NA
CASSPNQRETQYF
TGTGCCAGCTCACCAAACCAGAGGGAGACCCAGTACTTC